These 21 T cell receptor beta chains share one sample of origin, sequenced in a study of OX40 agonist ivuxolimab in advanced cancers. TCRdb's copy holds only in-frame clones and misses some; the assay was immunoSEQ multiplex PCR. This sample yields 40,000 to 60,000 clones, of which 84% are seen a single time; over 3% belongs to the top ten. Sequencing used CD4+ or CD8+ T cells sorted from blood, obtained in a trial of the OX40 agonist ivuxolimab. These receptors all stem from an adult with an advanced solid tumor such as melanoma, head and neck, liver or kidney cancer.

This clone was counted only a few times. The genes are TRBV11-3 and TRBJ1-6; TRBD1 is a possible D gene (5 bases). V was shortened by 5 bases and J by 7 bases, with 15 bases between the two germline ends. This CDR3 has 15 amino acids. The germline V gene has CDR1 SGHNT and CDR2 YENEEA. The CDR3 nucleotides read TGTGCCAGCAGCCTGATGACAGCCACAAATTCACCCCTCCACTTT. Its translation: CASSLMTATNSPLHF.

The chain joins TRBV9 to TRBJ1-2, with 7 bases identical to TRBD1. The CDR3 is made up of 14 amino acids. CDR1 and CDR2 (germline): SGDLS, YYNGEE. V gave up 0 bases and J gave up 6 bases; unmatched junction bases: 5. The CDR3 protein is CASSVVPTGHGYTF. The CDR3 region has the DNA TGTGCCAGCAGCGTAGTTCCGACAGGGCATGGCTACACCTTC. The whole variable domain, filled in from reference TRBV9 and TRBJ1-2, reads DSGVTQTPKHLITATGQRVTLRCSPRSGDLSVYWYQQSLDQGLQFLIQYYNGEERAKGNILERFSAQQFPDLHSELNLSSLELGDSALYFCASSVVPTGHGYTFGSGTRLTVV.

The chain recombines TRBV5-4 with TRBJ2-7, with D perhaps matching TRBD1 (5 bases). The germline gives CDR1 SGHNT, CDR2 YYREEE (reference sequence). There are 15 residues in the CDR3. The germline V and J ends were trimmed by 0 bases and 3 bases, with 13 bases remaining between them. CDR3 DNA sequence: TGTGCCAGCAGCTTGGCAGCAGGGTTGTACTACGAGCAGTACTTC. It encodes CASSLAAGLYYEQYF. Complete variable domain (other parts from reference TRBV5-4 and TRBJ2-7): ETGVTQSPTHLIKTRGQQVTLRCSSQSGHNTVSWYQQALGQGPQFIFQYYREEENGRGNFPPRFSGLQFPNYSSELNVNALELDDSALYLCASSLAAGLYYEQYFGPGTRLTVT.

CDR3 region: CASSYGVDGYTF. As DNA, the CDR3 is TGTGCCAGCAGCTACGGGGTGGATGGCTACACCTTC. The rearrangement links TRBV7-6 to TRBJ1-2; D is ambiguous. Trimming took 4 bases from V and 6 from J, leaving 9 bases between them. Germline-derived CDR1 and CDR2 are SGHVS and FNYEAQ. The CDR3 sequence is 12 residues long.

V gene TRBV5-1 combines with J gene TRBJ1-2; no clear D. Germline CDR1 SGHRS, CDR2 YFSETQ. This CDR3 has 12 residues. V was trimmed by 1 base and J by 8 bases, leaving 9 bases between them. CDR3 sequence (DNA): TGCGCCAGCAGCTTGACACTTGGGGGCTACACCTTC. Translation: CASSLTLGGYTF.

The sample holds one count of this clone. The chain recombines TRBV28 with TRBJ1-1; tentatively, D is TRBD1 (5 bases). The CDR3 consists of 14 residues. V lost 6 bases to trimming and J lost 4 bases, with 15 bases between them. Germline assignment: CDR1 MDHEN and CDR2 SYDVKM. CDR3 DNA sequence: TGTGCCAGCAGATTGAGAAGGACAAGCACTGAAGCTTTCTTT. Translation gives CASRLRRTSTEAFF.

J is TRBJ1-6 and V is TRBV7-3; no clear D gene. CDR3 length: 11 amino acids. V gave up 3 bases and J gave up 8 bases, with 2 bases separating them. In germline, CDR1 is SGHTA, CDR2 FQGTGA. CDR3 sequence: CASSFHSPLHF. The DNA for the CDR3 is TGTGCCAGCAGCTTTCATTCACCCCTCCACTTT.

A note on this clone: Germline and junction disagree at one end, which may indicate a read error. This sample includes further DNA sequences coding for the same CDR3. CDR3 bases: TGTAGCGTTTGGTCGGGGGCAGCGTCTAACTATGGCTACACCTTC. Amino acid sequence: CSVWSGAASNYGYTF. The chain links TRBV29-1 to TRBJ1-2, with D tentatively TRBD1 (6 bases). This CDR3 region has 15 residues. Germline V gives CDR1 SQVTM, CDR2 ANQGSEA.

The chain recombines TRBV7-8 with TRBJ2-1; a weak D match, TRBD2 (5 bases). Between the trimmed V and J ends, which lost 4 bases and 1 base, there was a span of 8 bases. This CDR3 is built from 14 residues. Per the germline V gene, CDR1 is SGHVS and CDR2 is FQNEAQ. The DNA of the CDR3 is TGTGCCAGCAGCTCTAGCTCGTCCTACAATGAGCAGTTCTTC. Protein product: CASSSSSSYNEQFF.

This clone was detected only once. V and J are TRBV18 and TRBJ2-7; 9 nucleotides match TRBD1. This CDR3 is built from 13 residues. From germline, CDR1 is KGHSH and CDR2 LQKENI. The trim removed 5 bases at V and 6 bases at J, leaving 5 bases unmatched. The CDR3 DNA follows: TGTGCCAGCTCAGGACAGGGGACTGGCGAGCAGTACTTC. Protein: CASSGQGTGEQYF.

This clone was observed a few times. The chain joins TRBV6-6 to TRBJ2-7; 8 nucleotides align to TRBD2. The junction had 9 bases not matched to a gene; V was cut back by 6 bases and J by 2 bases. The CDR3 is 15 residues long. Germline-derived CDR1 and CDR2 are MNHNY and SVGAGI (reference sequence). The CDR3 protein is CASSPVAGNTYEQYF. In nucleotides, the CDR3 is TGTGCCAGCAGCCCGGTAGCGGGAAATACCTACGAGCAGTACTTC.

V gene TRBV7-7 combines with J gene TRBJ2-2; D is undetermined. Germline V gene data show CDR1 as SSHAT and CDR2 as FNYEAQ (reference sequence). The ends were cut back, 3 bases at V and 5 bases at J, with 13 bases in the middle. This CDR3 contains 15 residues. The CDR3 loop reads CASSLAETETGELFF. DNA of the CDR3: TGTGCCAGCAGCTTGGCCGAAACCGAGACCGGGGAGCTGTTTTTT.

The chain links TRBV27 to TRBJ2-4, with a weak D call TRBD2 (6 bases). Looked up from germline, CDR1 is MNHEY and CDR2 is SMNVEV (reference sequence). Trimming left V 8 bases short and J 7 bases short, with 15 bases between. The CDR3 length is 13 residues. The CDR3 DNA reads as TGTGCCAGCGGGGGGTCCGGCTACAACATTCAGTACTTC. It specifies CASGGSGYNIQYF.

The chain has TRBV15 and TRBJ1-1; TRBD1 matches at 10 bases. Germline assignment: CDR1 LNHNV and CDR2 YYDKDF (reference sequence). The CDR3 length is 16 residues. With V trimmed by 3 bases and J by 11 bases, 15 bases remained unmatched. CDR3 bases: TGTGCCACCAGCAGGGGACAGGGGCTTACTGGAACTATGGCTTTCTTT. This gives the protein CATSRGQGLTGTMAFF.

The chain links TRBV6-4 to TRBJ1-2, with no clear D. CDR1 MRHNA and CDR2 SNTAGT come from the germline V gene. The length of the CDR3 is 13 residues. Trimming shortened V by 4 bases and J by 2 bases, and 8 bases separated the two germline ends. CDR3 region: CASSASANYGYTF. The CDR3 nucleotides are TGTGCCAGCAGTGCTTCAGCGAACTATGGCTACACCTTC.

The genes are TRBV9 and TRBJ2-7; 11 nucleotides align to TRBD2. V shed 0 bases and J 5 bases; nucleotides not matched to a gene: 7. CDR1 is SGDLS, CDR2 YYNGEE, per germline. The CDR3 contains 16 residues. The CDR3 loop is CASSVGVAGGPHEQYF. Written as DNA, the CDR3 is TGTGCCAGCAGCGTAGGGGTAGCGGGGGGGCCCCACGAGCAGTACTTC.

The V call is TRBV5-1, the J call TRBJ1-1, with 9 bases aligning to TRBD1. The V and J ends lost 0 bases and 4 bases, in that order; junction bases with no gene match: 4. The CDR3 sequence is 15 residues long. Germline V CDR1 and CDR2: SGHRS, YFSETQ. CDR3 in amino acids: CASSLGTGDGTEAFF. DNA of the CDR3: TGCGCCAGCAGCTTGGGGACAGGGGACGGCACTGAAGCTTTCTTT.

The chain links TRBV7-2 to TRBJ1-2; perhaps TRBD1 as D (6 bases). This CDR3 region has 15 residues. Germline lookup yields CDR1 SGHTA and CDR2 FQGNSA. V gave up 0 bases and J gave up 2 bases, with 10 bases separating them. CDR3 protein: CASSLAHGQNYGYTF. Here the CDR3 DNA reads TGTGCCAGCAGCTTAGCCCATGGACAGAACTATGGCTACACCTTC.

This clone was seen just once. In the same sample, other DNA sequences code for this CDR3. The V and J genes are TRBV6-1 and TRBJ2-3, with TRBD2 matching over 9 bases. CDR3 length: 15 amino acids. V dropped 4 bases and J dropped 4; count of bases not matched to a gene: 6. CDR1 MNHNS and CDR2 SASEGT come from the germline V gene. CDR3 loop: CASSAAGGRSDTQYF. DNA of the CDR3: TGTGCCAGCAGTGCCGCGGGGGGGCGATCAGATACGCAGTATTTT.

V usage is TRBV18 and J usage is TRBJ2-5; 7 positions match TRBD1. The CDR3 has 13 residues. Trimming at V came to 4 bases and at J to 2 bases, leaving 1 base not matched to a gene. In germline, CDR1 is KGHSH, CDR2 LQKENI. The CDR3 region has the DNA TGTGCCAGCTCACAGGGACAGCAAGAGACCCAGTACTTC. Protein product: CASSQGQQETQYF.

J is TRBJ1-4 and V is TRBV9; D remains unclear. The V end was cut by 3 bases, the J end by 5 bases, with 17 bases between. CDR3 length equals 16 residues. In germline, CDR1 is SGDLS, CDR2 YYNGEE. CDR3 nucleotides: TGTGCCAGCAGCGAGACACCGAACTTTCCCAATGAAAAACTGTTTTTT. It yields the protein CASSETPNFPNEKLFF.